What follows are 30 T cell receptor beta chains derived from one specimen sequenced in a study of T cells in Graves' hyperthyroidism and ophthalmopathy. Regions amplified from RNA transcripts were the TCR beta CDR3 regions. The HTBI set primed first-round TCR CDR3 RT-PCR. TCRdb re-derived calls from the multiplex PCR reads in MiXCR, one entry per CDR3 protein. Of hundreds of thousands of distinct CDR3 sequences in the sample, around 15% are singletons; the top ten hold approximately 10%. The specimen sequenced was blood. The origin of the receptors is a woman younger than 30 with Graves' hyperthyroidism.

The J gene is TRBJ2-1, the V gene TRBV6-5; 10 bases line up with TRBD1. V lost 0 bases and J lost 7; bases outside the gene matches: 6. Germline V CDR1 and CDR2: MNHEY, SVGAGI. The CDR3 runs 16 residues. This CDR3 is CASSYSSGTGDNEQFF. CDR3 DNA sequence: TGTGCCAGCAGTTACTCGTCTGGGACAGGGGATAATGAGCAGTTCTTC.

About this clonotype: A read error is possible here, since a much larger clone lies one base away. This chain uses TRBV27 with TRBJ2-7; D possibly uses TRBD1 or TRBD2 (5 bases each). Germline V lookup: CDR1 MNHEY, CDR2 SMNVEV (reference sequence). This CDR3 spans 14 amino acids. The CDR3 bases are TGTGCCAGCAGTTCGACAGCTAGCTCCCACGAGCAGTACTTC. Translated, it gives CASSSTASSHEQYF.

This clonotype came up a few times. CDR3 protein: CASSLPGTGGDTQYF. CDR3 nucleotides: TGCGCCAGCAGCCTGCCCGGGACAGGGGGGGATACGCAGTATTTT. The chain couples TRBV4-1 to TRBJ2-3; 11 bases fit TRBD1. The CDR3 sequence is 15 residues long. With V trimmed by 4 bases and J by 6 bases, 6 bases remained unmatched. CDR1 and CDR2 (germline): MGHRA, YSYEKL.

This clonotype has at least ten counts. The chain carries TRBV7-3 and TRBJ2-3; 8 nucleotides line up with TRBD2. The germline V gene has CDR1 SGHTA and CDR2 FQGTGA. This CDR3 contains 14 residues. The ends lost 4 bases at V and 3 bases at J; junction bases unmatched: 3. The DNA for the CDR3 is TGTGCCAGCAGCTCAGCGGGAGATACAGATACGCAGTATTTT. This gives the protein CASSSAGDTDTQYF. The full variable domain, rest sourced from reference TRBV7-3 and TRBJ2-3, is GAGVSQTPSNKVTEKGKYVELRCDPISGHTALYWYRQSLGQGPEFLIYFQGTGAADDSGLPNDRFFAVRPEGSVSTLKIQRTERGDSAVYLCASSSAGDTDTQYFGPGTRLTVL.

This clonotype was seen more than once but under ten times. The chain recombines TRBV3-1 with TRBJ2-1; D perhaps matches TRBD2 (5 bases). Germline V CDR1 and CDR2: LGHDT, YNNKEL (reference sequence). The CDR3 runs to 16 residues. V was trimmed by 2 bases and J by 2 bases, leaving 13 bases between them. CDR3 sequence: CASSQLAGATYNEQFF. The CDR3 DNA reads as TGTGCCAGCAGCCAACTAGCAGGAGCCACCTACAATGAGCAGTTCTTC.

In its sample, this clonotype was seen a few times. The gene calls are TRBV7-9 and TRBJ2-4, with a possible D match to TRBD2 (5 bases). CDR1 and CDR2 from the germline V gene are SEHNR and FQNEAQ (reference sequence). V shed 3 bases and J shed 0 bases, with 15 bases lying between them. The CDR3 loop spans 17 amino acids. The CDR3 nucleotides are TGTGCCAGCAGCTTCTACCGCGACTACCTAGCCAAAAACATTCAGTACTTC. It codes for CASSFYRDYLAKNIQYF. The complete variable domain, with remaining parts taken from reference TRBV7-9 and TRBJ2-4, reads DTGVSQNPRHKITKRGQNVTFRCDPISEHNRLYWYRQTLGQGPEFLTYFQNEAQLEKSRLLSDRFSAERPKGSFSTLEIQRTEQGDSAMYLCASSFYRDYLAKNIQYFGAGTRLSVL.

Of note for this clonotype: Since a much larger clone is just one base distant, this may be a read error. CDR3 region: CASSRQATISYNEQYF. CDR3 sequence (DNA): TGTGCCAGCAGCCGGCAAGCAACGATCTCCTACAATGAGCAGTACTTC. The J gene is TRBJ2-1, the V gene TRBV3-1; D unclear. The J call may be mistaken, given a closer DNA end match to TRBJ2-7. The CDR3 length is 16 residues. CDR1 and CDR2 (germline): LGHDT, YNNKEL (reference sequence).

This clonotype was seen ten or more times. The CDR3 nucleotides are TGTGCCAGCAGTGAAACCCGGGCATCTGGAAACACCATATATTTT. The encoded protein is CASSETRASGNTIYF. The V call is TRBV6-1, the J call TRBJ1-3; D ambiguous. The CDR3 loop spans 15 amino acids. Trimming cost V 2 bases and J 1 base, with 9 bases left between them. Germline-derived CDR1 and CDR2 are MNHNS and SASEGT.

The V gene is TRBV6-1, the J gene TRBJ2-7; D is unclear. V was pared by 7 bases and J by 2 bases, with 18 bases between. Germline CDR1 is MNHNS and CDR2 is SASEGT. The CDR3 runs to 15 residues. The CDR3 is CASTLSPLLTYEQYF. The CDR3, as DNA: TGTGCCAGCACCCTATCCCCACTTTTAACCTACGAGCAGTACTTC.

The chain joins TRBV14 to TRBJ2-1, with a tentative D call TRBD2 (6 bases). The V gene's germline CDR1 is SGHDN and CDR2 FVKESK. Trimming took off 4 bases at V and 0 bases at J, with 13 bases between the two ends. This CDR3 comprises 16 residues. The CDR3 here is CASSPPRDNSYNEQFF. CDR3 bases: TGTGCCAGCAGCCCCCCGCGGGATAACTCCTACAATGAGCAGTTCTTC.

The chain is built from TRBV20-1 and TRBJ2-4; D unresolved. The V gene's germline CDR1 is DFQATT and CDR2 SNEGSKA (reference sequence). This CDR3 spans 15 amino acids. With 5 bases removed from V and 6 bases from J, the gap between germline ends came to 20 bases. The CDR3 sequence: CSAERVRGNPNIQYF. CDR3 nucleotide sequence: TGCAGTGCTGAACGGGTCAGAGGAAATCCAAACATTCAGTACTTC.

At least ten counts were recorded for this clonotype. This chain joins TRBV7-2 and TRBJ2-7; unclear D gene. V was clipped by 2 bases and J by 2 bases, with 10 bases between them. Germline assignment: CDR1 SGHTA and CDR2 FQGNSA. This CDR3 spans 14 amino acids. CDR3 loop: CASSLTPAPYEQYF. CDR3 DNA sequence: TGTGCCAGCAGCTTAACACCGGCCCCCTACGAGCAGTACTTC.

In this sample, this clonotype turned up once. The V gene is TRBV6-2 or TRBV6-3, the J gene TRBJ2-1; D might be TRBD1 (5 bases). In germline, CDR1 is MNHEY, CDR2 SVGEGT. The CDR3 contains 14 residues. V lost 1 base and J 4 bases, leaving 8 bases between the germline ends. CDR3 in amino acids: CASSYFQGYNEQFF. CDR3 in DNA: TGTGCCAGCAGTTACTTCCAGGGATACAATGAGCAGTTCTTC.

This chain links TRBV19 with TRBJ2-1; 7 bases agree with TRBD1. V dropped 7 bases and J dropped 2; count of bases not matched to a gene: 8. Germline CDR1 reads LNHDA; CDR2 reads SQIVND (reference sequence). The CDR3 runs 15 residues. The CDR3 DNA is TGTGCCAGTACTCCGGGACAGCGACCCTACAATGAGCAGTTCTTC. Its translation is CASTPGQRPYNEQFF.

This clonotype was observed a handful of times. This sequence joins TRBV7-9 and TRBJ2-4, with TRBD2 matching over 8 bases. Germline V lookup: CDR1 SEHNR, CDR2 FQNEAQ (reference sequence). CDR3 length: 16 amino acids. After removal of 5 bases from V and 0 bases from J, the junction contained 6 bases not matched to a gene. CDR3 nucleotide sequence: TGTGCCAGCAGCCCTCCGGGGGGGGGAGCCAAAAACATTCAGTACTTC. Translated, it gives CASSPPGGGAKNIQYF.

The rearrangement links TRBV4-1 to TRBJ2-7, with a tentative D call TRBD1 (5 bases). The CDR3 has 16 amino acids. Germline-derived CDR1 and CDR2 are MGHRA and YSYEKL. V was pared by 1 base and J by 7 bases, with 20 bases between. CDR3 sequence reads: CASSQGRGLRIGEQYF. The CDR3 DNA is TGCGCCAGCAGCCAAGGAAGGGGCTTACGTATTGGGGAGCAGTACTTC.

This sequence joins TRBV12-3 or TRBV12-4 and TRBJ2-2; 10 nucleotides agree with TRBD2. The CDR3 runs to 16 residues. Trimming cost V 6 bases and J 7 bases; bases outside gene matches: 11. CDR3: CASSPAAGGAYGELFF. DNA for the CDR3: TGTGCCAGCAGCCCCGCAGCGGGAGGGGCGTACGGGGAGCTGTTTTTT.

This clonotype was detected a few times. CDR3: CASSVTSGSHNEQFF. The CDR3 bases are TGTGCCAGTAGTGTAACTAGCGGGAGTCACAATGAGCAGTTCTTC. The chain has TRBV19 and TRBJ2-1; 11 nucleotides match TRBD2. CDR3 size: 15 residues. V lost 5 bases and J lost 5; bases outside the gene matches: 5. Germline values: CDR1 LNHDA, CDR2 SQIVND (reference sequence).

There are many counts of this clonotype. The chain recombines TRBV2 with TRBJ2-3, with D possibly TRBD1 on 5 matching bases. The CDR3 runs to 17 residues. The germline gives CDR1 SNHLY, CDR2 FYNNEI. V gave up 4 bases and J gave up 6 bases, with 23 bases separating them. The CDR3 region is CASSVGLGSHHRDTQYF. The CDR3 DNA reads TGTGCCAGCAGTGTGGGGCTGGGGTCCCATCACAGGGATACGCAGTATTTT.

CDR3 region: CASSVDFRGTRNTGELFF. The CDR3, as DNA: TGTGCCAGCAGCGTAGATTTCCGGGGGACAAGGAACACCGGGGAGCTGTTTTTT. The gene calls are TRBV9 and TRBJ2-2; tentatively, D is TRBD1 or TRBD2 (6 bases each). V lost 0 bases to trimming and J lost 1 base, with 16 bases between them. Per the germline V gene, CDR1 is SGDLS and CDR2 is YYNGEE. CDR3 size: 18 residues.

The V and J genes are TRBV24-1 and TRBJ2-7; TRBD2 matches 7 bases. The CDR3 extends over 15 amino acids. Germline loops: CDR1 KGHDR, CDR2 SFDVKD. Trimming at V came to 4 bases and at J to 2 bases, leaving 7 bases not matched to a gene. In DNA, the CDR3 is TGTGCCACCAGTGACGGACTAGATTCACCCTACGAGCAGTACTTC. Amino acids: CATSDGLDSPYEQYF.

This clonotype was seen repeatedly, ten times or more. The gene calls are TRBV12-3 or TRBV12-4 and TRBJ2-7, with D perhaps given as TRBD1 or TRBD2 (5 bases each). The ends were cut back, 9 bases at V and 5 bases at J, with 14 bases in the middle. The CDR3 is 12 amino acids. CDR3 DNA sequence: TGTGCCAGTGGGGGAGTTATCAACGAGCAGTACTTC. It encodes CASGGVINEQYF.

This clonotype appeared many times. The chain employs TRBV11-3 and TRBJ2-2; D might be TRBD1 (6 bases). V gave up 4 bases and J gave up 4 bases, with 28 bases separating them. The CDR3 has 20 amino acids. The germline CDR1 and CDR2 sequences are SGHNT and YENEEA. In DNA, the CDR3 is TGTGCCAGCAGCTCCAACCTATTGGGTGGTCAGGGGCGACGCACCGGGGAGCTGTTTTTT. Amino acid sequence: CASSSNLLGGQGRRTGELFF.

The chain couples TRBV29-1 to TRBJ2-5; D assignment may be TRBD1 or TRBD2 (5 bases each). V was pared by 7 bases and J by 2 bases, with 14 bases between. The CDR3 has 13 residues. Germline V CDR1 and CDR2: SQVTM, ANQGSEA. The CDR3 loop is CSAPGPPQETQYF. DNA of the CDR3: TGCAGCGCCCCGGGACCCCCTCAAGAGACCCAGTACTTC.

The V gene is TRBV19, the J gene TRBJ1-5, with D tentatively TRBD1 (5 bases). The germline CDR1 and CDR2 sequences are LNHDA and SQIVND (reference sequence). Trimming stripped 7 bases from V and 4 bases from J, with 20 bases between. CDR3 length: 16 residues. DNA for the CDR3: TGTGCCAGTACCTGGACGGGGGGTATAGGGAATCAGCCCCAGCATTTT. Its translation: CASTWTGGIGNQPQHF.

There are many counts of this clonotype. The chain has TRBV9 and TRBJ2-1; 10 bases align to TRBD2. There are 14 residues in the CDR3. Per the germline V gene, CDR1 is SGDLS and CDR2 is YYNGEE. V lost 0 bases and J lost 7; bases outside the gene matches: 1. CDR3 coding DNA: TGTGCCAGCAGCGTAGGTAGCGGGGGGAATGAGCAGTTCTTC. The encoded protein is CASSVGSGGNEQFF.

This clonotype was detected many times. The chain has TRBV2 and TRBJ1-4, with TRBD1 matching 7 bases. CDR1 and CDR2 from the germline V gene are SNHLY and FYNNEI. Trimming removed 6 bases from V and 7 bases from J; junction bases left unmatched: 8. The CDR3 runs 14 residues. This CDR3 reads CASRPGAGGEKLFF. Here the CDR3 DNA reads TGTGCCAGCAGGCCCGGGGCAGGGGGTGAAAAACTGTTTTTT.

This clonotype was counted ten times or more. The genes are TRBV27 and TRBJ2-7; D possibly corresponds to TRBD2 (5 bases). This CDR3 contains 13 residues. Germline-derived CDR1 and CDR2 are MNHEY and SMNVEV (reference sequence). With 6 bases removed from V and 6 bases from J, the gap between germline ends came to 15 bases. CDR3 DNA: TGTGCCAGCAGCTGGACCCCGGGATCCGAGCAGTACTTC. Translation gives CASSWTPGSEQYF.

This clonotype was observed at least ten times. The rearrangement uses TRBV20-1 and TRBJ1-1; possibly TRBD1 for D (6 bases). The CDR3 consists of 14 residues. The V end was cut by 6 bases, the J end by 0 bases, with 14 bases between. Germline-derived CDR1 and CDR2 are DFQATT and SNEGSKA (reference sequence). CDR3 amino acids: CSAGSGHLNTEAFF. CDR3 sequence (DNA): TGCAGTGCCGGATCGGGACATTTGAACACTGAAGCTTTCTTT.

This clonotype was recorded at least ten times. The chain carries TRBV11-3 and TRBJ2-5; D is uncertain. The CDR3 is 11 residues long. V lost 4 bases and J lost 11, with 11 bases in between. CDR1 is SGHNT, CDR2 YENEEA, per germline. This CDR3 reads CASSSGREQYF. The CDR3 DNA follows: TGTGCCAGCAGCTCCGGAAGAGAACAGTACTTC.